The 12 T cell receptor beta chains reported below all come from one sample, sequenced in a study of blood T cell repertoires in COVID-19. Assay: immunoSEQ multiplex PCR; the TCRdb copy retains only in-frame clones and omits some. The sample shows roughly 80,000 clones, almost 90% of them seen only once. Sequenced: peripheral blood. All receptors derive from a woman older than 75 with acute or convalescent COVID-19.

The CDR3 region has the DNA TGTGCCAGTAGCCGGTGGGACAGGGACAATGAGCAGTTCTTC. Residues: CASSRWDRDNEQFF. The V and J genes are TRBV19 and TRBJ2-1; TRBD1 matches at 9 bases. The CDR3 runs 14 residues. The germline V gene has CDR1 LNHDA and CDR2 SQIVND (reference sequence). The V and J ends lost 6 bases and 5 bases, in that order; junction bases with no gene match: 5.

J is TRBJ1-6 and V is TRBV19, with D unclear. Germline CDR1 reads LNHDA; CDR2 reads SQIVND (reference sequence). This CDR3 has 16 residues. With 2 bases removed from V and 0 bases from J, the gap between germline ends came to 8 bases. CDR3 nucleotides: TGTGCCAGTAGTATATCCACGGTCTCCTATAATTCACCCCTCCACTTT. It codes for CASSISTVSYNSPLHF.

This clone has a single count. The chain links TRBV6-1 to TRBJ2-4, with 12 nucleotides matching TRBD2. The CDR3 sequence is 18 residues long. V lost 2 bases to trimming and J lost 7 bases; unmatched junction nucleotides: 12. Looked up from germline, CDR1 is MNHNS and CDR2 is SASEGT. The CDR3 sequence is CASSENQLAGGPWNIQYF. The DNA of the CDR3 is TGTGCCAGCAGTGAAAATCAGCTAGCGGGAGGGCCTTGGAACATTCAGTACTTC.

The V call is TRBV21-1, the J call TRBJ1-1. TRBV21-1 is termed a pseudogene. The CDR3 is 17 amino acids. Here the CDR3 reads CASSKELWGGTVTEAFF. CDR3 bases: TGTGCCAGCAGCAAAGAGCTCTGGGGAGGCACTGTGACTGAAGCTTTCTTT.

The chain has TRBV5-4 and TRBJ2-5; 14 bases line up with TRBD2. Unmatched junction bases numbered 4, after V lost 4 bases and J lost 5 bases. CDR3 length: 15 residues. Germline CDR1 SGHNT, CDR2 YYREEE (reference sequence). The CDR3 spells CASSPTSGGVETQYF. The CDR3 DNA follows: TGTGCCAGCAGCCCGACTAGCGGGGGGGTTGAGACCCAGTACTTC.

The chain is built from TRBV5-5 and TRBJ1-2, with D possibly TRBD1 on 5 matching bases. This CDR3 region has 15 residues. The germline V gene encodes CDR1 SGHKS and CDR2 YYEKEE (reference sequence). Trimming took off 3 bases at V and 6 bases at J, with 18 bases between the two ends. The CDR3 nucleotides read TGTGCCAGCAGCTCCCTCGGGAGTGGGACGGATGGCTACACCTTC. Translated, it gives CASSSLGSGTDGYTF.

The chain links TRBV27 to TRBJ2-1; weak D call: TRBD2 (7 bases). V gave up 7 bases and J gave up 7 bases, with 20 bases separating them. The CDR3 length is 15 residues. CDR1 and CDR2 from the germline V gene are MNHEY and SMNVEV (reference sequence). The CDR3 protein is CASKERGAERNEQFF. The CDR3 coding sequence is TGTGCCAGCAAAGAACGGGGGGCGGAACGGAATGAGCAGTTCTTC.

This sequence joins TRBV4-2 and TRBJ2-7, with D possibly TRBD2 on 5 matching bases. Germline V gene data show CDR1 as LGHNA and CDR2 as YNFKEQ. Trimming shortened V by 1 base and J by 2 bases, and 12 bases separated the two germline ends. This CDR3 contains 15 residues. CDR3 coding DNA: TGTGCCAGCAGCCAAGGCGTGGACTGGACCTACGAGCAGTACTTC. Translated: CASSQGVDWTYEQYF.

The chain is built from TRBV9 and TRBJ2-1; 11 positions match TRBD2. The germline V gene has CDR1 SGDLS and CDR2 YYNGEE. V was clipped by 4 bases and J by 1 base; unmatched bases: 16. The CDR3 has 20 amino acids. This CDR3 reads CASSPRIAGGAIVSYNEQFF. The CDR3 coding sequence is TGTGCCAGCAGCCCCCGGATAGCGGGAGGGGCCATAGTATCCTACAATGAGCAGTTCTTC.

The chain combines TRBV19 with TRBJ1-3; 7 nucleotides align to TRBD1. V shed 4 bases, J shed 2 bases, and the junction held 2 bases outside the gene matches. Germline V gives CDR1 LNHDA, CDR2 SQIVND (reference sequence). The CDR3 consists of 14 residues. The CDR3 DNA follows: TGTGCCAGTAGTAGGGACAGCGCTGGAAACACCATATATTTT. Translation: CASSRDSAGNTIYF.

The chain uses TRBV5-1 and TRBJ2-2, with D possibly being TRBD2 (7 bases). The CDR3 consists of 15 residues. V dropped 4 bases and J dropped 4 bases, with 14 bases sitting between them. The V gene's germline CDR1 is SGHRS and CDR2 YFSETQ. The CDR3 spells CASSQEGGPTGELFF. As DNA, the CDR3 is TGCGCCAGCAGCCAGGAGGGGGGGCCCACCGGGGAGCTGTTTTTT.

The chain combines TRBV7-8 with TRBJ1-5; maybe TRBD1 (6 bases). The CDR3 contains 15 residues. Looked up from germline, CDR1 is SGHVS and CDR2 is FQNEAQ. V lost 0 bases and J 3 bases, leaving 9 bases between the germline ends. The CDR3: CASSLAGGPNQPQHF. The CDR3, as DNA: TGTGCCAGCAGCTTAGCAGGGGGACCCAATCAGCCCCAGCATTTT.